This TCR beta chain was found in a study of T cell repertoires in cytomegalovirus infection. Study overall: Public signatures in TCR beta pointed to CMV infection and matching HLA type. Study-level results: The study found HLA-C-restricted CMV-specific TCR beta clonotypes dominating the ex vivo response. Cumulative frequency (of public TCR beta family members) identified carriers of CMV plus the relevant HLA.

J lost 6 bases, V lost 3 bases, and 6 bases had no gene match. Germline CDR1 LGHDT, CDR2 YNNKEL (reference sequence). This CDR3 has 16 residues. This clonotype was counted between two and nine times. Antigen unknown. One entry per CDR3 protein results from TCRdb running MiXCR on the reads. The data hold under 350,000 distinct CDR3 sequences, with approximately 10% observed a single time. This receptor was obtained from a human donor in good health (CMV status not recorded). Some clones in this sample may be carry-over from other donors' samples. Sequencing was performed on PBMCs. The chain carries TRBV3-1 and TRBJ1-5, with 12 bases lining up with TRBD1. CDR3 bases: TGTGCCAGCAGCCAGGCAGGGACAGGGGGCACTCAGCCCCAGCATTTT. Its protein product is CASSQAGTGGTQPQHF.